These 13 T cell receptor beta chains were sequenced from one sample in a study of shared clonotypes between healthy human individuals (dated by TCRdb to 2018 to 2020). Library preparation employed the immunoSEQ multiplex PCR assay. Drawn from immuneACCESS, this table holds only the in-frame rearrangements with V and J called that TCRdb kept. Clones are partly lost; checked studies trace under half to an unresolved V gene and leave the rest unexplained. In this sample the table shows about 2.4 million clones, around 94% of which occur a single time. The ten largest clones take up under 0.15% of the sample. The sequenced sample was naive CD4+ T cells sorted from blood. Explained via the paper, the cell subset or site label denotes: CD45RA+ positively selected. The receptors stem from a man younger than 35 in good health.

This chain uses TRBV29-1 with TRBJ2-7; 11 nucleotides match TRBD2. The V gene end was trimmed by 6 bases and the J gene end by 5 bases; junction bases not matched to a gene: 9. Germline values: CDR1 SQVTM, CDR2 ANQGSEA. This CDR3 comprises 14 residues. CDR3 in amino acids: CSVAKTSGDHEQYF. CDR3 DNA sequence: TGCAGCGTCGCTAAGACTAGCGGGGACCACGAGCAGTACTTC.

The chain combines TRBV28 with TRBJ1-2; maybe TRBD1 (5 bases). Germline V lookup: CDR1 MDHEN, CDR2 SYDVKM. The CDR3 runs to 14 residues. V shed 4 bases and J shed 4 bases, with 13 bases lying between them. In nucleotides, the CDR3 is TGTGCCAGCAGTTCTTTCGGGGACGGCTATGGCTACACCTTC. This translates into CASSSFGDGYGYTF.

The chain has TRBV28 and TRBJ2-7; the match to TRBD2 covers 9 bases. The CDR3 is 13 amino acids. The germline CDR1 and CDR2 sequences are MDHEN and SYDVKM. J was trimmed by 5 bases and V by 6 bases; bases with no gene match: 5. CDR3 amino acids: CASRSGGYDEQYF. The CDR3 DNA is TGTGCCAGCAGGAGCGGGGGGTACGACGAGCAGTACTTC.

The chain links TRBV10-3 to TRBJ1-3; tentative D call: TRBD1 (5 bases). The CDR3 is 16 amino acids. Germline CDR1 reads ENHRY; CDR2 reads SYGVKD. Trimming pared 0 bases from V and 0 bases from J, leaving 9 bases between. The CDR3 DNA is TGTGCCATCAGTGAGTCGGGGGGGACCTCTGGAAACACCATATATTTT. As protein: CAISESGGTSGNTIYF.

The chain couples TRBV5-1 to TRBJ2-1, with TRBD2 matching 8 bases. The CDR3 length is 16 residues. Germline V lookup: CDR1 SGHRS, CDR2 YFSETQ. J lost 6 bases, V lost 0 bases, and 8 bases had no gene match. CDR3 bases: TGCGCCAGCAGCTTGGTCTCCAGCGGGAGACCCAATGAGCAGTTCTTC. Protein sequence: CASSLVSSGRPNEQFF.

The chain combines TRBV30 with TRBJ1-2; unclear D gene. CDR3 length: 14 amino acids. Germline values: CDR1 GTSNPN, CDR2 SVGIG (reference sequence). V lost 3 bases and J 5 bases, leaving 16 bases between the germline ends. The CDR3 bases are TGTGCCTGGAGAAGTACAAGCCTGGAGTATGGCTACACCTTC. Translation gives CAWRSTSLEYGYTF.

The chain is built from TRBV2 and TRBJ1-4; a weak D match, TRBD1 (6 bases). The ends were cut back, 7 bases at V and 4 bases at J, with 13 bases in the middle. The germline V gene encodes CDR1 SNHLY and CDR2 FYNNEI. This CDR3 is built from 14 residues. The CDR3 coding sequence is TGTGCCAGCACTCAAGACAGGCGTAATGAAAAACTGTTTTTT. This codes for CASTQDRRNEKLFF.

The chain has TRBV2 and TRBJ1-1; D not resolved. V shed 5 bases and J shed 10 bases, with 14 bases lying between them. The CDR3 covers 12 residues. Germline loops: CDR1 SNHLY, CDR2 FYNNEI. CDR3 nucleotides: TGTGCCAGCAGTCCGGACGCCCCCGGAGCTTTCTTT. Translating it yields CASSPDAPGAFF.

As to this clone: At the DNA level, this CDR3 is encoded by other sequences in the same sample as well. This sequence joins TRBV9 and TRBJ2-1; a possible D gene is TRBD2 (6 bases). CDR3 size: 15 residues. Germline V lookup: CDR1 SGDLS, CDR2 YYNGEE. With 0 bases removed from V and 0 bases from J, the gap between germline ends came to 7 bases. This chain's CDR3 is CASSVVGGSYNEQFF. CDR3 DNA: TGTGCCAGCAGCGTAGTGGGGGGCTCCTACAATGAGCAGTTCTTC.

On this clone itself: The identical CDR3 is also encoded by other nucleotide sequences in the sample. This chain uses TRBV5-1 with TRBJ2-7; 11 bases are a match to TRBD2. V shed 0 bases and J 1 base; nucleotides not matched to a gene: 0. The CDR3 consists of 15 residues. In germline, CDR1 is SGHRS, CDR2 YFSETQ. The CDR3 loop reads CASSLGTSGSYEQYF. The DNA of the CDR3 is TGCGCCAGCAGCTTGGGGACTAGCGGGTCCTACGAGCAGTACTTC.

The chain combines TRBV2 with TRBJ1-2; D is perhaps TRBD1 (6 bases). CDR1 and CDR2 from the germline V gene are SNHLY and FYNNEI. Trimming left V 6 bases short and J 3 bases short, with 17 bases between. The CDR3 covers 15 residues. CDR3 in DNA: TGTGCCAGCAGGACGGGGGGGGCCGTGGACTATGGCTACACCTTC. Translated: CASRTGGAVDYGYTF.

The gene calls are TRBV5-1 and TRBJ2-5; D gene unclear. The V end was cut by 0 bases, the J end by 4 bases, with 13 bases between. CDR1 SGHRS and CDR2 YFSETQ come from the germline V gene. The CDR3 loop spans 15 amino acids. This CDR3 reads CASSLAGDSLETQYF. DNA for the CDR3: TGCGCCAGCAGCTTGGCTGGGGATTCGTTAGAGACCCAGTACTTC.

J is TRBJ2-3 and V is TRBV29-1; no clear D. The CDR3 contains 12 residues. The V gene's germline CDR1 is SQVTM and CDR2 ANQGSEA. Trimming shortened V by 4 bases and J by 2 bases, and 7 bases separated the two germline ends. The CDR3 nucleotides read TGCAGCGTTGGATTCCTCACAGATACGCAGTATTTT. It translates to CSVGFLTDTQYF.